This T cell receptor beta chain appears in the sequencing data of a study of T cells after yellow fever vaccination. Overall study: SMART-Seq v4 Ultra Low Input prepared libraries from low-cell fractions. Study conclusions and caveats: CD4 and CD8 compartments shared a small share of clonotypes. FACS-sorted repertoires could harbor abundant contaminating bulk-population clonotypes.

A word on this clonotype: Its antigen is unidentified.

Trimming removed 1 base from V and 6 bases from J, with 17 bases in between. The CDR3 length is 16 residues. CDR1 is SGHRS and CDR2 is YFSETQ in the germline V gene. UMIs and a universal primer site were added when TCR cDNA was made by 5'RACE template switching. TCRdb recomputed calls from the 5' RACE reads with MiXCR, one row per CDR3 protein. This sample carries hundreds of thousands of distinct CDR3 sequences, roughly 6.2% of them seen once, and the ten largest clones take 15%. This chain uses TRBV5-1 with TRBJ2-1; tentatively, D is TRBD1 (6 bases). This clonotype was sampled from a man younger than 45 who received the YFV17D yellow fever vaccine. The sample consisted of PBMCs, taken 5 days after the yellow fever booster vaccination. Written as DNA, the CDR3 is TGCGCCAGCAGCTTGTTTTCCTCAGGGGCTGGCAATGAGCAGTTCTTC. It translates to CASSLFSSGAGNEQFF.